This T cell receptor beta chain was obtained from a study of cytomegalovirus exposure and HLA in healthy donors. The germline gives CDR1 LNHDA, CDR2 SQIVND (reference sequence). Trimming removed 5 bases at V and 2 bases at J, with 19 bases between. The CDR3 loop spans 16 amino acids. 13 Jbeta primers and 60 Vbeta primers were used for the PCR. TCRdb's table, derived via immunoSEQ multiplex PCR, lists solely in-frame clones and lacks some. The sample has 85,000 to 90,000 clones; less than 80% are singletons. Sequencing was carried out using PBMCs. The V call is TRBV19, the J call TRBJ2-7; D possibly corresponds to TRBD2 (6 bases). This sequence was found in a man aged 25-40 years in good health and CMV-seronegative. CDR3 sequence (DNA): TGTGCCAGTAGTTCGGCCGGGACTCTCAATACCTACGAGCAGTACTTC. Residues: CASSSAGTLNTYEQYF.